This T cell receptor (beta chain) comes out of a study of long-term antiretroviral therapy in people with HIV. The libraries were made with immunoSEQ v3.0 at survey level. Some clones are missing from TCRdb's copy, which holds only in-frame ones; the method was immunoSEQ multiplex PCR. The profile shows some 35,000 clones, around 94% of them singletons. From each donor, at least one pre-ART PBMC sample and at least two post-ART PBMC samples were obtained. This CDR3 has 17 residues. The V gene's germline CDR1 is SEHNR and CDR2 FQNEAQ (reference sequence). Unmatched junction bases numbered 11, after V lost 5 bases and J lost 5 bases.

V is TRBV7-9 and J is TRBJ1-6, with TRBD1 matching over 8 bases. The sequencing here drew on unsorted PBMCs, taken 4.1 years after starting antiretroviral therapy. The source of this sequence is a woman between 50 and 59 years old with HIV. The CDR3 DNA follows: TGTGCCAGCAGCGAGGGCCTACGACAGGGGCATAATTCACCCCTCCACTTT. Translation gives CASSEGLRQGHNSPLHF.